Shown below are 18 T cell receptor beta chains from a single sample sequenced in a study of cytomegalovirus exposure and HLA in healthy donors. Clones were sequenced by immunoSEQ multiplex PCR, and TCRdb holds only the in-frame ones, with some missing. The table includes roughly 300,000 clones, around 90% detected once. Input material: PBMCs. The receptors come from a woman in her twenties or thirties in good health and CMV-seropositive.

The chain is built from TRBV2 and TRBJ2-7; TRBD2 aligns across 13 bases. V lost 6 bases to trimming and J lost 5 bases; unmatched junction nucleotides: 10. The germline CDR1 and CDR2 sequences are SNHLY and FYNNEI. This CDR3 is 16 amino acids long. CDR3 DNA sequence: TGTGCCAGCAGGGAACTAGCGGGAGGGCCCCCCGACGAGCAGTACTTC. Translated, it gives CASRELAGGPPDEQYF.

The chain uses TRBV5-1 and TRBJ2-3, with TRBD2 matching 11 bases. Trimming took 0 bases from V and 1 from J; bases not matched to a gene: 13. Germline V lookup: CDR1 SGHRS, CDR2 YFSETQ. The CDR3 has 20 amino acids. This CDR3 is CASSLGAVASSGGRTDTQYF. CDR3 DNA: TGCGCCAGCAGCTTGGGGGCAGTTGCATCTAGCGGGGGGCGCACAGATACGCAGTATTTT. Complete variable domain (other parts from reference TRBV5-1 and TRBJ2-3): KAGVTQTPRYLIKTRGQQVTLSCSPISGHRSVSWYQQTPGQGLQFLFEYFSETQRNKGNFPGRFSGRQFSNSRSEMNVSTLELGDSALYLCASSLGAVASSGGRTDTQYFGPGTRLTVL.

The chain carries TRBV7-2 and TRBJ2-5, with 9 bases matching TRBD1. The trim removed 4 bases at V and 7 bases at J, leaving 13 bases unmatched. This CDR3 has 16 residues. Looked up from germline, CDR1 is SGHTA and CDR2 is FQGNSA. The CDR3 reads CASSSGQGTARGTQYF. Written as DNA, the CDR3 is TGTGCCAGCAGCTCGGGACAGGGAACCGCCCGAGGGACCCAGTACTTC.

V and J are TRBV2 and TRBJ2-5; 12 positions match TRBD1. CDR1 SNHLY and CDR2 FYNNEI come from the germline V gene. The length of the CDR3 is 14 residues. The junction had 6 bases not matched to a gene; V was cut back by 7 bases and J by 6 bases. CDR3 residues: CASMGQGATKTQYF. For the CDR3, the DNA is TGTGCCAGCATGGGACAGGGGGCTACGAAGACCCAGTACTTC.

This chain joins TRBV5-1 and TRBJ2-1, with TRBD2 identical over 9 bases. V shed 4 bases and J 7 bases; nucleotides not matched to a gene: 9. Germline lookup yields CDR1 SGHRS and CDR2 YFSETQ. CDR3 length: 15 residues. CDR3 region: CASSAGLASNNEQFF. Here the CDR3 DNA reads TGCGCCAGCAGCGCAGGACTAGCGTCCAATAATGAGCAGTTCTTC.

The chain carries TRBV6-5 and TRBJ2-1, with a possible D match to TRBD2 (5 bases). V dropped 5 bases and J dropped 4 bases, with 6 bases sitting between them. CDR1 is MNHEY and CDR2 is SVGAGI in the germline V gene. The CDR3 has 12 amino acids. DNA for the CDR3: TGTGCCAGCAGTGAGCGGTACAATGAGCAGTTCTTC. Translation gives CASSERYNEQFF.

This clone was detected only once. The CDR3 DNA reads as TGCGCCAGCAGCCGCCGACAGGGTAAGGGTACCTACGAGCAGTACTTC. Residues: CASSRRQGKGTYEQYF. The chain joins TRBV4-1 to TRBJ2-7, with TRBD1 identical over 7 bases. V shed 4 bases, J shed 2 bases, and the junction held 11 bases outside the gene matches. The CDR3 length is 16 residues. Germline V gene sequence: CDR1 MGHRA, CDR2 YSYEKL.

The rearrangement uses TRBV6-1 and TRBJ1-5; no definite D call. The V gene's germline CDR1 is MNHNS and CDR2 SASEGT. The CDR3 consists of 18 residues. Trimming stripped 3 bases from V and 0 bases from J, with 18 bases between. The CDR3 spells CASSDRETAWDSNQPQHF. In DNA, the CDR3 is TGTGCCAGCAGTGATAGGGAGACCGCGTGGGATAGCAATCAGCCCCAGCATTTT.

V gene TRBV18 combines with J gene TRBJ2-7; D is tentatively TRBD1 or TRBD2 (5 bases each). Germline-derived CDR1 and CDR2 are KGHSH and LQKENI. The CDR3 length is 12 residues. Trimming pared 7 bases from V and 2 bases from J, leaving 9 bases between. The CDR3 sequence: CASWDGTYEQYF. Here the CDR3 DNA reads TGTGCCAGCTGGGACGGAACCTACGAGCAGTACTTC. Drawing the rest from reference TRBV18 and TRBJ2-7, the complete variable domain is NAGVMQNPRHLVRRRGQEARLRCSPMKGHSHVYWYRQLPEEGLKFMVYLQKENIIDESGMPKERFSAEFPKEGPSILRIQQVVRGDSAAYFCASWDGTYEQYFGPGTRLTVT.

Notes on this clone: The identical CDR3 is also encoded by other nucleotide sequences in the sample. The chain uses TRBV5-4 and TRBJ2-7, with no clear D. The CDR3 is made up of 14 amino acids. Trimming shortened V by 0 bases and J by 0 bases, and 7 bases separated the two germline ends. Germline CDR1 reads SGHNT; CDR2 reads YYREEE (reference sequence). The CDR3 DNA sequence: TGTGCCAGCAGCTTGGATCCGAGCTCCTACGAGCAGTACTTC. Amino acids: CASSLDPSSYEQYF.

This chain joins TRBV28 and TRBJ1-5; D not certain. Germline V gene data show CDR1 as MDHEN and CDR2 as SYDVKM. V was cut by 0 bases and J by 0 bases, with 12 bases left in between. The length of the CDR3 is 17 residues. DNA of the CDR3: TGTGCCAGCAGTTTATGGGCAGCCGGGCATAGCAATCAGCCCCAGCATTTT. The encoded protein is CASSLWAAGHSNQPQHF. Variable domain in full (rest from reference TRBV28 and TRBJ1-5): DVKVTQSSRYLVKRTGEKVFLECVQDMDHENMFWYRQDPGLGLRLIYFSYDVKMKEKGDIPEGYSVSREKKERFSLILESASTNQTSMYLCASSLWAAGHSNQPQHFGDGTRLSIL.

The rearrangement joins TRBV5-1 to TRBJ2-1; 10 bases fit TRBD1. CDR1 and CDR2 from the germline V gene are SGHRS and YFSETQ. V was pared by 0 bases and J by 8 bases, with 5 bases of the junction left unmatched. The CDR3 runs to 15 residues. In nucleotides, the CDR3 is TGCGCCAGCAGCTTGGGACAGGGGGCGATGTATGAGCAGTTCTTC. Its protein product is CASSLGQGAMYEQFF.

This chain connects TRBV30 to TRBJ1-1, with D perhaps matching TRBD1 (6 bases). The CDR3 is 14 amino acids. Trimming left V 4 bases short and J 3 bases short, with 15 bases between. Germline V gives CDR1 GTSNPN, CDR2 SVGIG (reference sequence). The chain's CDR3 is CAWTRGGFYTEAFF. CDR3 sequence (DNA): TGTGCCTGGACACGAGGGGGGTTCTACACTGAAGCTTTCTTT.

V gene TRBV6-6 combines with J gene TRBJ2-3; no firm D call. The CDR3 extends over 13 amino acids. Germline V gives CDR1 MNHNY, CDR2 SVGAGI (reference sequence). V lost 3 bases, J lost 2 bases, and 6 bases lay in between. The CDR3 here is CASSYFVTDTQYF. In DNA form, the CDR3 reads TGTGCCAGCAGTTATTTTGTCACAGATACGCAGTATTTT.

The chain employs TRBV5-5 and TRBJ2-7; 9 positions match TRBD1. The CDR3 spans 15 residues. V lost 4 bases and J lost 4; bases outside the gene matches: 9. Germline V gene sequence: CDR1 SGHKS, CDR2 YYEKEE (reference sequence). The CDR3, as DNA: TGTGCCAGCAGCCCAAGGACAGGGGTTGGGTACGAGCAGTACTTC. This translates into CASSPRTGVGYEQYF.

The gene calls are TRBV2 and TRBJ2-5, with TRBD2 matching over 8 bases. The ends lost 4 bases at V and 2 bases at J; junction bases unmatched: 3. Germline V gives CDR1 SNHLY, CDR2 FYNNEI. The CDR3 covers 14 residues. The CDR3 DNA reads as TGTGCCAGCAGTGTTAGCGGGGAGCAAGAGACCCAGTACTTC. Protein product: CASSVSGEQETQYF.

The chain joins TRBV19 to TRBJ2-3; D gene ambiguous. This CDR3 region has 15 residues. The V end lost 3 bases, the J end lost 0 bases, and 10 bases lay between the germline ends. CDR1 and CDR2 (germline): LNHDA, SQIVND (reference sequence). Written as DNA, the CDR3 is TGTGCCAGTAGTATGGGCGGTACTAGCACAGATACGCAGTATTTT. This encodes CASSMGGTSTDTQYF.

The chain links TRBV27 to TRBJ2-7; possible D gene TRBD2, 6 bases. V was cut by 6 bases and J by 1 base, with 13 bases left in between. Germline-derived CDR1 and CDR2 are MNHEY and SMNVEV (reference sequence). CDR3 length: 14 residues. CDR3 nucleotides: TGTGCCAGCAGAAAGCCGGGGGAATCCTACGAGCAGTACTTC. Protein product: CASRKPGESYEQYF.